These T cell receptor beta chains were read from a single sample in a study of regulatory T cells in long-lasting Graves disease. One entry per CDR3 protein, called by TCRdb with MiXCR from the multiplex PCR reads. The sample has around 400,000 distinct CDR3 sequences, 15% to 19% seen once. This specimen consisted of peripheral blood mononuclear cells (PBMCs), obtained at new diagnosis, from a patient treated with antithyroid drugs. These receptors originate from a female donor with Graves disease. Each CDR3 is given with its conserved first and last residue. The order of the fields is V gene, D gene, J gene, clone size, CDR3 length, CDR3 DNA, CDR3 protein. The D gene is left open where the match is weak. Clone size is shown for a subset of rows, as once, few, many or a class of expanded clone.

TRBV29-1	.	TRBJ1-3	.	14	TGCAGCGTTGAAGGAGGGCTCTCTGGAAACACCATATATTTT	CSVEGGLSGNTIYF
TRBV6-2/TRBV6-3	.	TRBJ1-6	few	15	TGTGCCAGCAGTGAAGTCGGGGGCGCCGGGTCACCCCTCCACTTT	CASSEVGGAGSPLHF
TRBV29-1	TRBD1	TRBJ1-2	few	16	TGCAGCGTCCGAACAATATTGGGACAGAAAGTCTATGGCTACACCTTC	CSVRTILGQKVYGYTF
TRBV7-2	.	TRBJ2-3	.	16	TGTGCCAGCAGCCTCCAAGCGGCTCCTACCACAGATACGCAGTATTTT	CASSLQAAPTTDTQYF
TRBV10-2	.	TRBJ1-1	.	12	TGCGCCAGCACCAATCTGAACACTGAAGCTTTCTTT	CASTNLNTEAFF
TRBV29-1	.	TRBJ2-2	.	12	TGCAGCGTTGAGGGGAGGACCGGGGAGCTGTTTTTT	CSVEGRTGELFF
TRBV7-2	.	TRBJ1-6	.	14	TGTGCCAGCAGCGTAGCCCCGAGCCATTCACCCCTCCACTTT	CASSVAPSHSPLHF
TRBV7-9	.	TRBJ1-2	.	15	TGTGCCAGCAGCTCAAGCCGACAGCCCCTACATGGCTACACCTTC	CASSSSRQPLHGYTF
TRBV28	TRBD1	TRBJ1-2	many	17	TGTGCCAGCAGTCTCAGCCCCGGACAGGGGGCGCGTAATGGCTACACCTTC	CASSLSPGQGARNGYTF
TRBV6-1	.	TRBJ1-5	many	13	TGTGCCAGCACTCGGGGAGAGATTCAGCCCCAGCATTTT	CASTRGEIQPQHF
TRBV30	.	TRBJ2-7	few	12	TGTGCCTGGAGTGTACCTTTTTACGAGCAGTACTTC	CAWSVPFYEQYF
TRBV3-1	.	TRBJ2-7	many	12	TGTGCCAGTGGGACTGAATACTACGAGCAGTACTTC	CASGTEYYEQYF
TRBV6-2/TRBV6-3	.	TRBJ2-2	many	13	TGTGCCAGCAGTTACTCGACGCGAGGGGAGCTGTTTTTT	CASSYSTRGELFF
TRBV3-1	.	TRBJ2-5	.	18	TGTGCCAGCAGCCAAGAGGTGGGACGTGTTCAACCCTGGGAGACCCAGTACTTC	CASSQEVGRVQPWETQYF
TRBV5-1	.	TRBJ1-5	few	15	TGCGCCAGCAGCATCGGACAGCATAGCAATCAGCCCCAGCATTTT	CASSIGQHSNQPQHF
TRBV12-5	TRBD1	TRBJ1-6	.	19	TGTGCTAGTGGAATCTATTGGGACAGGGGAGGCTCCTATAATTCACCCCTCCACTTT	CASGIYWDRGGSYNSPLHF
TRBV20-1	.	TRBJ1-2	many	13	TGCAGTGCCAAGCGACAGGTGCTCTATGGCTACACCTTC	CSAKRQVLYGYTF
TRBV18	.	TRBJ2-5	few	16	TGTGCCAGCTCACCACCCGGACAGATGTACCAAGAGACCCAGTACTTC	CASSPPGQMYQETQYF
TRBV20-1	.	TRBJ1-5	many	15	TGCAGTGCTAGAGATAGGTACCAGATCAATCAGCCCCAGCATTTT	CSARDRYQINQPQHF
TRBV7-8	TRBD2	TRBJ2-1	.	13	TGTGCCAGCAGCAGAGCGGGACCTGTTGGGGTGGTCTTC	CASSRAGPVGVVF
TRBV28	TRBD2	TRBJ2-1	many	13	TGTGCCAGCAGGATTAGCGGGAGCGGTGAGCAGTTCTTC	CASRISGSGEQFF
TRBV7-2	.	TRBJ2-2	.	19	TGTGCCAGCAGCCCGGCCCACCGACCGCTTCCGAGGGACACCGGGGAGCCGTTTTTT	CASSPAHRPLPRDTGEPFF
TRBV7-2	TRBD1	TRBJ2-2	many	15	TGTGCCAGCAGCTTGACAGGGGCTGAAACCGGGGAGCTGTTTTTT	CASSLTGAETGELFF
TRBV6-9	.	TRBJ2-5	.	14	TGTGCCAGCAGTTGGGCGCCTAGAGGGGAGACCCAGTACTTC	CASSWAPRGETQYF
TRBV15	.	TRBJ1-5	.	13	TGTGCCACCAGCAGAGACCGGTATCAGCCCCAGCATTTT	CATSRDRYQPQHF
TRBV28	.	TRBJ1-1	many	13	TGTGCCGGCAGTTTACAACCAAACACTGAAGCTTTCTTT	CAGSLQPNTEAFF
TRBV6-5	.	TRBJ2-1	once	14	TGTGCCAGCAGTTACGGGGGGCAACGCAATGAGCAGTTCTTC	CASSYGGQRNEQFF
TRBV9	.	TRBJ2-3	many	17	TGTGCCAGCAGCGCAGGGCTGGGTCGGGCGGCCACAGATACGCAGTATTTT	CASSAGLGRAATDTQYF
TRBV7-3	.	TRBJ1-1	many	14	TGTGCCAGCAGCTTAACTAGTACGAACACTGAAGCTTTCTTT	CASSLTSTNTEAFF
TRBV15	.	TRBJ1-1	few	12	TGTGCCACCAGCTGCTGCGGGACAGAAGCTTTCTTT	CATSCCGTEAFF
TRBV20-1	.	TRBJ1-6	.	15	TGCAGTGCTAGAGTTCATGGGGTTCCTGATTCACCCCTCCACTTT	CSARVHGVPDSPLHF
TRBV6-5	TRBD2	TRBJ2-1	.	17	TGTGCCAGCAGTTACTCGGCTAGCGGGGGGGCAAGCACTGAGCAGTTCTTC	CASSYSASGGASTEQFF
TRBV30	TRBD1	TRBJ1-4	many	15	TGTGCCTGGAGTCCAGGGACAGGGGGTTATGAAAAACTGTTTTTT	CAWSPGTGGYEKLFF
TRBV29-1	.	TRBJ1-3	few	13	TGCAGCGTCCGGGACCTGCATGGAAACACCATATATTTT	CSVRDLHGNTIYF
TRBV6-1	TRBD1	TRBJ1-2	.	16	TGTGCCAGCAGTACCGGGACAGGGGGCTTCGACTATGGCTACACCTTC	CASSTGTGGFDYGYTF
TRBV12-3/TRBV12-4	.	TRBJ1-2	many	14	TGTGCCAGCAGTTGGTATGGGGGGGCCTATGGCTACACCTTC	CASSWYGGAYGYTF
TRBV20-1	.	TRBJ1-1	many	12	TGCAGTGCTAGCCCTATGAACACTGAAGCTTTCTTT	CSASPMNTEAFF
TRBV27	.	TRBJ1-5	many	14	TGTGCCAGCAGTTTATTGGGGGGGGTCCAGCCCCAGCATTTT	CASSLLGGVQPQHF